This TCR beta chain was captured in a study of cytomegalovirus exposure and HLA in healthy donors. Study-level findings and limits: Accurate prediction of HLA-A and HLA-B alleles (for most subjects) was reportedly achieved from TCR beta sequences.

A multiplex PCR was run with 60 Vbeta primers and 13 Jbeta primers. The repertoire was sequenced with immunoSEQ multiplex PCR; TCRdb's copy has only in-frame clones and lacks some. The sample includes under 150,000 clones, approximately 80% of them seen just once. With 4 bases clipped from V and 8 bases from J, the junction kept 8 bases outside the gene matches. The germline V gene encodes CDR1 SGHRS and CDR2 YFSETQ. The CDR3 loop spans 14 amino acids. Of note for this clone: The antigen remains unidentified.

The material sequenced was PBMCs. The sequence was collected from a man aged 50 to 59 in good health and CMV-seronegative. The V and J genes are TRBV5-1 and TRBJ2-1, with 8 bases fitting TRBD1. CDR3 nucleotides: TGCGCCAGCAGCCTGGACAGGGTACGGGATGAGCAGTTCTTC. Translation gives CASSLDRVRDEQFF.